Below are 27 T cell receptor beta chains sequenced from a single sample in a study of blood T cell repertoires in COVID-19. Clones were read by immunoSEQ multiplex PCR, and TCRdb kept only the in-frame ones, dropping some. The sample records about 270,000 clones, more than 80% being singletons. Sequencing was carried out using PBMCs or T cells enriched from blood (not recorded which). The receptor set was obtained from a woman younger than 35 who had recovered from COVID-19.

The chain has TRBV7-8 and TRBJ2-7, with 8 bases lining up with TRBD2. The V segment lost 0 bases and the J segment 3 bases; nucleotides outside the gene matches: 7. The CDR3 length is 16 residues. Per germline, CDR1 SGHVS and CDR2 FQNEAQ. Written as DNA, the CDR3 is TGTGCCAGCAGCTTAGCGCAGGCGGGGGGAAACTACGAGCAGTACTTC. Amino acids: CASSLAQAGGNYEQYF.

The sample holds a few counts of this clone. The genes are TRBV5-6 and TRBJ1-4; tentative D call: TRBD1 (5 bases). Trimming shortened V by 4 bases and J by 0 bases, and 16 bases separated the two germline ends. This CDR3 has 17 amino acids. Per the germline V gene, CDR1 is SGHDT and CDR2 is YYEEEE. CDR3 DNA: TGTGCCAGCAGCCCCTCGGGGGGGTCTGCAACTAATGAAAAACTGTTTTTT. It is translated as CASSPSGGSATNEKLFF.

The J gene is TRBJ1-5, the V gene TRBV5-1; maybe TRBD1 (6 bases). Trimming removed 0 bases at V and 6 bases at J, with 10 bases between. This CDR3 is built from 14 residues. Germline CDR1 and CDR2: SGHRS and YFSETQ. The CDR3 loop is CASSLVRGGQPQHF. CDR3 DNA sequence: TGCGCCAGCAGCTTGGTCAGGGGCGGTCAGCCCCAGCATTTT. The whole variable domain, filled in from reference TRBV5-1 and TRBJ1-5, reads KAGVTQTPRYLIKTRGQQVTLSCSPISGHRSVSWYQQTPGQGLQFLFEYFSETQRNKGNFPGRFSGRQFSNSRSEMNVSTLELGDSALYLCASSLVRGGQPQHFGDGTRLSIL.

The genes are TRBV19 and TRBJ1-3; D is undetermined. The CDR3 has 13 residues. Germline-derived CDR1 and CDR2 are LNHDA and SQIVND (reference sequence). Trimming took off 5 bases at V and 0 bases at J, with 5 bases between the two ends. DNA for the CDR3: TGTGCCAGTAGTGACACCTCTGGAAACACCATATATTTT. This codes for CASSDTSGNTIYF.

A word on this clone: Other DNA sequences in this specimen translate into the identical CDR3. The J gene is TRBJ1-4, the V gene TRBV7-9; D is unresolved. With 5 bases removed from V and 7 bases from J, the gap between germline ends came to 5 bases. The CDR3 spans 11 residues. Germline V gene lookup returns CDR1 SEHNR and CDR2 FQNEAQ (reference sequence). The DNA of the CDR3 is TGTGCCAGCAGCCCATCTGAAAAACTGTTTTTT. Its translation is CASSPSEKLFF.

The chain recombines TRBV25-1 with TRBJ1-2; D may be TRBD1 (5 bases). The germline V gene has CDR1 MGHDK and CDR2 SYGVNS. V lost 1 base and J lost 10, with 16 bases in between. The length of the CDR3 is 14 residues. The CDR3 DNA sequence: TGTGCCAGCAGTGAATTGGGTCAGGGTTTTGACTACACCTTC. Translating it yields CASSELGQGFDYTF.

As DNA, the CDR3 is TGCGCCAGCAGTCACCTCACCGGGACAGGCAATCAGCCCCAGCATTTT. Residues: CASSHLTGTGNQPQHF. The chain combines TRBV23-1 with TRBJ1-5; 7 bases align to TRBD1. TRBV23-1 belongs to the ORF category, with a function that is uncertain. Losses at the gene ends were 3 bases for V and 2 bases for J; bases not matched to a gene: 7. The CDR3 loop spans 16 amino acids.

The CDR3, as DNA: TGTGCCAGCAGGTTCCCCTTGGAGACCCAGTACTTC. It yields the protein CASRFPLETQYF. This chain connects TRBV2 to TRBJ2-5; D is ambiguous. The germline V gene encodes CDR1 SNHLY and CDR2 FYNNEI. V was pared by 6 bases and J by 5 bases, with 10 bases between. This CDR3 region has 12 residues.

This chain links TRBV5-1 with TRBJ2-5; 8 bases align to TRBD2. J gave up 1 base and V 1 base, and 12 bases lay outside the gene matches. Germline-derived CDR1 and CDR2 are SGHRS and YFSETQ. CDR3 length: 18 residues. The CDR3 sequence: CASSLRGGRAELQETQYF. The CDR3 DNA is TGCGCCAGCAGCTTGCGCGGGGGGAGGGCCGAACTCCAAGAGACCCAGTACTTC.

The chain employs TRBV2 and TRBJ2-5, with D possibly matching TRBD1 (6 bases). Germline V gene lookup returns CDR1 SNHLY and CDR2 FYNNEI. Trimming took off 4 bases at V and 7 bases at J, with 10 bases between the two ends. The CDR3 runs 12 residues. The CDR3 region has the DNA TGTGCCAGCAGTGGGACAGCAGGGACCCAGTACTTC. Its protein is CASSGTAGTQYF.

The chain employs TRBV5-5 and TRBJ1-1; no reliable D call. The V gene's germline CDR1 is SGHKS and CDR2 YYEKEE (reference sequence). The V end was cut by 2 bases, the J end by 1 base, with 6 bases between. This CDR3 is 13 amino acids long. The CDR3 DNA follows: TGTGCCAGCAGCTTAAAACAGAACACTGAAGCTTTCTTT. It is translated as CASSLKQNTEAFF.

The genes are TRBV6-5 and TRBJ2-7; TRBD1 aligns across 10 bases. The J segment lost 7 bases and the V segment lost 6 bases, leaving 12 bases of the junction unmatched. The CDR3 runs 15 residues. Germline-derived CDR1 and CDR2 are MNHEY and SVGAGI. As DNA, the CDR3 is TGTGCCAGCAGCATCCTCGGGACAGGGGCGGAAGAGCAGTACTTC. It is translated as CASSILGTGAEEQYF.

The J gene is TRBJ1-3, the V gene TRBV4-1; tentative D call: TRBD1 (6 bases). This CDR3 region has 15 residues. With 0 bases removed from V and 2 bases from J, the gap between germline ends came to 8 bases. Germline V lookup: CDR1 MGHRA, CDR2 YSYEKL. CDR3: CASSQDPGAGNTIYF. In DNA, the CDR3 is TGCGCCAGCAGCCAAGATCCAGGGGCTGGAAACACCATATATTTT.

The rearrangement joins TRBV2 to TRBJ1-2; 11 positions agree with TRBD1. This CDR3 spans 14 amino acids. V shed 4 bases, J shed 7 bases, and the junction held 5 bases outside the gene matches. Per the germline V gene, CDR1 is SNHLY and CDR2 is FYNNEI. CDR3 coding DNA: TGTGCCAGCAGTGCGGGACAGGGGGGGTTTGGCTACACCTTC. Translated: CASSAGQGGFGYTF.

This chain joins TRBV5-1 and TRBJ1-4, with 11 bases identical to TRBD1. Germline CDR1 reads SGHRS; CDR2 reads YFSETQ. The CDR3 has 15 residues. With 4 bases clipped from V and 8 bases from J, the junction kept 7 bases outside the gene matches. The CDR3: CASSRTGGLLEKLFF. The DNA for the CDR3 is TGCGCCAGCAGCAGGACAGGGGGCCTGTTGGAAAAACTGTTTTTT.

This chain links TRBV6-1 with TRBJ2-1, with D possibly being TRBD1 (5 bases). Trimming took off 3 bases at V and 2 bases at J, with 8 bases between the two ends. The CDR3 is made up of 14 amino acids. Germline CDR1 MNHNS, CDR2 SASEGT. Here the CDR3 reads CASSDAGTYNEQFF. CDR3 nucleotides: TGTGCCAGCAGTGACGCAGGGACCTACAATGAGCAGTTCTTC.

The chain is built from TRBV11-3 and TRBJ2-3, with 7 bases matching TRBD2. V lost 1 base, J lost 2 bases, and 3 bases stayed unmatched. The CDR3 is 15 residues long. Looked up from germline, CDR1 is SGHNT and CDR2 is YENEEA. For the CDR3, the DNA is TGTGCCAGCAGCTTAGGTCTAGCGGACACAGATACGCAGTATTTT. Translation: CASSLGLADTDTQYF.

CDR3 protein: CASRRGGGTEAFF. The CDR3, as DNA: TGTGCCAGTCGACGGGGTGGTGGCACTGAAGCTTTCTTT. V is TRBV19 and J is TRBJ1-1; no clear D. The CDR3 has 13 amino acids. Trimming pared 8 bases from V and 4 bases from J, leaving 14 bases between. The germline V gene encodes CDR1 LNHDA and CDR2 SQIVND (reference sequence).

V usage is TRBV7-6 and J usage is TRBJ1-4, with D maybe TRBD1 (6 bases). V was clipped by 5 bases and J by 7 bases, with 23 bases between them. CDR3 length equals 17 residues. The V gene's germline CDR1 is SGHVS and CDR2 FNYEAQ. The CDR3 sequence is CASSPGEPFKLGEKLFF. The CDR3 DNA follows: TGTGCCAGCAGCCCAGGGGAGCCATTCAAATTAGGTGAAAAACTGTTTTTT.

The rearrangement joins TRBV4-1 to TRBJ1-3; TRBD1 matches 7 bases. V gave up 3 bases and J gave up 3 bases; unmatched junction bases: 14. The CDR3 spans 18 residues. Germline CDR1 reads MGHRA; CDR2 reads YSYEKL. CDR3 amino acids: CASSQLGQVTLFGNTIYF. For the CDR3, the DNA is TGCGCCAGCAGCCAGCTTGGACAGGTTACTCTTTTTGGAAACACCATATATTTT.

This sequence joins TRBV5-1 and TRBJ1-2, with a weak D call TRBD1 (5 bases). This CDR3 is built from 13 residues. V gave up 0 bases and J gave up 3 bases, with 6 bases separating them. From germline, CDR1 is SGHRS and CDR2 YFSETQ. CDR3 coding DNA: TGCGCCAGCAGCTTGGAACAGGACTATGGCTACACCTTC. The encoded protein is CASSLEQDYGYTF. The entire variable domain, with the rest obtained from reference TRBV5-1 and TRBJ1-2, is as follows: KAGVTQTPRYLIKTRGQQVTLSCSPISGHRSVSWYQQTPGQGLQFLFEYFSETQRNKGNFPGRFSGRQFSNSRSEMNVSTLELGDSALYLCASSLEQDYGYTFGSGTRLTVV.

This clone came up once. V is TRBV3-1 (or the pseudogene TRBV3-2) and J is TRBJ1-2, with D maybe TRBD1 (5 bases). Germline loops: CDR1 LGHDT, CDR2 YNNKEL (reference sequence). The V end was cut by 4 bases, the J end by 7 bases, with 22 bases between. The CDR3 is 16 residues long. CDR3 region: CASSLRIPGKVVGYTF. As DNA, the CDR3 is TGTGCCAGCAGCCTCAGAATCCCAGGGAAGGTGGTTGGCTACACCTTC.

Note on this clone: Other DNA sequences of this sample code for an identical CDR3. The chain joins TRBV7-9 to TRBJ1-1; 7 nucleotides line up with TRBD1. The V gene's germline CDR1 is SEHNR and CDR2 FQNEAQ (reference sequence). Germline trimming cut 1 base from V and 2 bases from J; bases unmatched to any gene: 1. The CDR3 runs to 14 residues. The CDR3 sequence is CASSLGQGNTEAFF. CDR3 nucleotide sequence: TGTGCCAGCAGCTTAGGACAGGGAAACACTGAAGCTTTCTTT.

The rearrangement uses TRBV5-4 and TRBJ2-1; no definite D call. V was trimmed by 4 bases and J by 0 bases, leaving 14 bases between them. The CDR3 sequence is 16 residues long. CDR1 and CDR2 from the germline V gene are SGHNT and YYREEE (reference sequence). DNA for the CDR3: TGTGCCAGCAGCCCGAGTGGGCTGAGCTCCTACAATGAGCAGTTCTTC. This gives the protein CASSPSGLSSYNEQFF.

In this sample, this clone turned up once. The chain carries TRBV7-9 and TRBJ1-5; 7 bases are a match to TRBD1. Germline CDR1 SEHNR, CDR2 FQNEAQ (reference sequence). There are 13 residues in the CDR3. Trimming cost V 8 bases and J 7 bases; bases outside gene matches: 8. The CDR3 here is CASQKTGNQPQHF. CDR3 DNA: TGTGCCAGCCAAAAGACAGGGAACCAGCCCCAGCATTTT.

This clone has just one count. The V and J genes are TRBV3-1 (or the pseudogene TRBV3-2) and TRBJ1-2; D may be TRBD1 (5 bases). The V and J ends lost 1 base and 4 bases respectively, with 10 bases between them. The CDR3 sequence is 14 residues long. Germline CDR1 reads LGHDT; CDR2 reads YNNKEL (reference sequence). The CDR3 loop is CASSQVGGVYGYTF. The CDR3 region has the DNA TGTGCCAGCAGCCAAGTGGGGGGGGTCTATGGCTACACCTTC.

This clone was observed a single time. The chain recombines TRBV12-3 or TRBV12-4 with TRBJ1-4, with 10 bases lining up with TRBD1. The CDR3 sequence is 13 residues long. The V and J ends lost 6 bases and 7 bases, in that order; junction bases with no gene match: 2. Here the CDR3 reads CASSGTGAEKLFF. CDR3 coding DNA: TGTGCCAGCAGCGGGACAGGGGCTGAAAAACTGTTTTTT.